Here is one T cell receptor beta chain with its context. The CDR3 consists of 15 residues. The V gene's germline CDR1 is MGHRA and CDR2 YSYEKL. Trimming removed 5 bases from V and 7 bases from J; junction bases left unmatched: 8. The record originates from a study of blood T cell repertoires in COVID-19. Across the whole study: Donors in the United States, Italy and Spain gave samples during acute or convalescent COVID-19.

Seattle's enrolled individuals joined amid active infection and were then monitored longitudinally. Study processing details: Estimation of nucleated cell counts was performed using reference gene primer amplification. Measured with immunoSEQ multiplex PCR; TCRdb has only the in-frame clones, and not every one. V, J and clone size derive from that table, while D and trimming were established from the DNA sequence. The repertoire has about 98,000 clones, 87% of them found once; the top ten carry approximately 5.4%. The receptor was derived from a woman in her forties or fifties with COVID-19, enrolled during active disease. Source material: peripheral blood. The chain couples TRBV4-1 to TRBJ1-6; 7 bases line up with TRBD1. The CDR3, as DNA: TGCGCCAGCAGCATCACCGGGACAGAGAATTCACCCCTCCACTTT. This sequence encodes CASSITGTENSPLHF.